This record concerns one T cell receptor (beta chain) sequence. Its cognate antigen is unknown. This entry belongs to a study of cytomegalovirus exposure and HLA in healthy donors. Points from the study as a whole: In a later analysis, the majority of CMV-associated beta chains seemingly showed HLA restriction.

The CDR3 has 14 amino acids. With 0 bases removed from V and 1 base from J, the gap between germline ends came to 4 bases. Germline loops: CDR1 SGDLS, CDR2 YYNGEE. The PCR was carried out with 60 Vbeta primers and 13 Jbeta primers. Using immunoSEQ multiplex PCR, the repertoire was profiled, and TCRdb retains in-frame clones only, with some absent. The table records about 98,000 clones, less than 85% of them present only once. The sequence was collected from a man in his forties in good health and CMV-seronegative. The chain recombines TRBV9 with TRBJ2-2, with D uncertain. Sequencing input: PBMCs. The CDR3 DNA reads TGTGCCAGCAGCGTAGGAGGGAACACCGGGGAGCTGTTTTTT. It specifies CASSVGGNTGELFF.